This T cell receptor beta chain was captured in a study of blood T cell repertoires in COVID-19. Study overall: Collection of acute and convalescent COVID-19 samples took place in the United States, Italy and Spain.

In the authors' workflow: Scientists estimated how many nucleated cells there were by amplifying reference gene primers. The assay was immunoSEQ multiplex PCR, and TCRdb's table has in-frame clones only and misses some. Clone size and V and J calls were adopted from that table, with D and trimming inferred from the DNA. Among approximately 94,000 clones listed, almost 90% were seen once. The CDR3 length is 13 residues. V was pared by 7 bases and J by 4 bases, with 11 bases between. The chain has TRBV12-3 or TRBV12-4 and TRBJ1-3; weak D call: TRBD1 (5 bases). The clonotype originates from a woman aged 70-85 years with acute or convalescent COVID-19. The sequencing sample was made of peripheral blood. In nucleotides, the CDR3 is TGTGCCAGCAATCAGGGCGACGGAAACACCATATATTTT. Translated: CASNQGDGNTIYF.